This is a list of T cell receptor beta chains from one sample in a study of a mutant IDH1 vaccine in newly diagnosed glioma. Only in-frame clones appear in the TCRdb table, and some are missing; sequencing was by immunoSEQ multiplex PCR. This table holds tens of thousands of clones, approximately 90% found once. No antigen is known for these receptors. The material sequenced was PBMCs, taken from a glioma patient whose treatment included an IDH1 peptide vaccine. Receptors originate from a middle-aged woman with glioma. Each CDR3 is given with its conserved first and last residue. D genes are given only for firm matches.

D gene	V gene	J gene	CDR3 DNA	CDR3 protein
.	TRBV12-5	TRBJ2-1	TGTGCTAGTGGCCGACTAGGGAGCTCCTACAATGAGCAGTTCTTC	CASGRLGSSYNEQFF
.	TRBV19	TRBJ1-1	TGTGCCAGCAGCTCCATCAGAGTGGGACCTGAAGCTTTCTTT	CASSSIRVGPEAFF
.	TRBV30	TRBJ2-2	TGTGCCTGGAGTGACGGGGAGCTGTTTTTT	CAWSDGELFF
TRBD1	TRBV12-5	TRBJ2-7	TGTGCTAGTGGCCTGGGGACAGGACCACACCACGAGCAGTACTTC	CASGLGTGPHHEQYF
TRBD1	TRBV6-5	TRBJ2-2	TGTGCCAGCAGTCGGGACAGAGTGAACACCGGGGAGCTGTTTTTT	CASSRDRVNTGELFF
TRBD2	TRBV6-6	TRBJ2-7	TGTGCCAGCAGTGTTAGCGGGGGGGCATCCTACGAGCAGTACTTC	CASSVSGGASYEQYF
TRBD1	TRBV2	TRBJ1-2	TGTGCCAGCAGTGGAGGAGGACAGGAATCCTATGGCTACACCTTC	CASSGGGQESYGYTF
TRBD2	TRBV5-1	TRBJ2-1	TGCGCCAGCAGCTTGGGGACTAGCGGGAGTCTTGAGCAGTTCTTC	CASSLGTSGSLEQFF
.	TRBV5-6	TRBJ1-2	TGTGCCAGCAGCTTGGACAGAAACTATGGCTACACCTTC	CASSLDRNYGYTF
.	TRBV2	TRBJ2-2	TGTGCCAGCAGTGGGGCGGGGACCGGGGAGCTGTTTTTT	CASSGAGTGELFF
.	TRBV7-8	TRBJ1-2	TGTGCCAGCAGCCGGACCATCGGACACGGATTGAGTGGCTACACCTTC	CASSRTIGHGLSGYTF